This is a list of T cell receptor beta chains from one sample in a study of PD-1 blockade in classical Hodgkin lymphoma. Method: immunoSEQ multiplex PCR; TCRdb's copy keeps in-frame clones and lacks some. Of around 11,000 clones in the sample, 60% to 80% are singletons; the top ten hold 3.3%. This sample comprised CD4+ T cells from blood, obtained before the fourth cycle of nivolumab. Receptor source: a human donor with classical Hodgkin lymphoma. Both conserved end residues are part of each CDR3. The D gene is left open where the match is weak. Size is stated for part of the rows, as once, few or many counts, or as a class when the clone is expanded.

TRBV28	TRBD2	TRBJ2-3	NA	16	TGTGCCAGCAGTTTGGGGACTAGCGGGAGGACCGGTACGCAGTATTTT	CASSLGTSGRTGTQYF
TRBV5-5	TRBD1	TRBJ2-1	NA	15	TGTGCCAGCAGCTTGTGGGACAGGGCTGACAATGAGCAGTTCTTC	CASSLWDRADNEQFF
TRBV5-4	NA	TRBJ1-2	NA	15	TGTGCCAGCAGCTTGGAGAGGGACGGTACCTATGGCTACACCTTC	CASSLERDGTYGYTF
TRBV27	NA	TRBJ1-5	NA	15	TGTGCCAGCAGTTTATCTTCCGTGGGGAGCCAGCCCCAGCATTTT	CASSLSSVGSQPQHF
TRBV6-6	NA	TRBJ1-1	NA	15	TGTGCCAGCAGTTATACGGCCGAATGGAACACTGAAGCTTTCTTT	CASSYTAEWNTEAFF
TRBV27	TRBD1	TRBJ1-2	NA	14	TGTGCCAGCAGTACTCATGCAGGGGGAAATGGCTACACCTTC	CASSTHAGGNGYTF
TRBV7-9	NA	TRBJ1-3	few	15	TGTGCCAGCACGCCGGGGGCAGTCTCTGGAAACACCATATATTTT	CASTPGAVSGNTIYF
TRBV18	NA	TRBJ2-3	NA	17	TGTGCCAGCTCACCCACCAATCTGGGGACAAGAGCAGATACGCAGTATTTT	CASSPTNLGTRADTQYF
TRBV28	NA	TRBJ1-1	NA	15	TGTGCCAGCAGTTTGCTTGGCCGAACGAACACTGAAGCTTTCTTT	CASSLLGRTNTEAFF
TRBV27	TRBD1	TRBJ2-3	NA	14	TGTGCCAGCAGCCCAGGGGGACCGGGTCTGGCGCAGTATTTT	CASSPGGPGLAQYF
TRBV19	TRBD2	TRBJ2-4	NA	17	TGTGCCAGTAGTATGGCGACTAGCGGAATAGCCAAAAACATTCAGTACTTC	CASSMATSGIAKNIQYF
TRBV21-1	NA	TRBJ2-7	NA	17	TGTGCCAGCAGTTGGGGACTAGCGGGTCGTTACTCCTACGAGCAGTACTTC	CASSWGLAGRYSYEQYF
TRBV13	NA	TRBJ2-7	NA	13	TGTGCCAGCAGCCCCGGACAGACTTCCGAGCAGTACTTC	CASSPGQTSEQYF
TRBV2	NA	TRBJ1-1	few	14	TGTGCCAGCGCGCGATCAGGGTGGAACACTGAAGCTTTCTTT	CASARSGWNTEAFF
TRBV2	NA	TRBJ2-7	NA	12	TGTGCCAGTGGTGGCCAAATTTACGAGCAGTACTTC	CASGGQIYEQYF
TRBV5-1	NA	TRBJ2-6	once	17	TGCGCCAGCAGCTTGGGGGACACGTACTCTGGGGCCAACGTCCTGACTTTC	CASSLGDTYSGANVLTF
TRBV28	NA	TRBJ2-7	NA	13	TGTGCCAGCAACCAGGGAGCAGGCAACGAGCAGTACTTC	CASNQGAGNEQYF
TRBV7-9	NA	TRBJ2-3	NA	14	TGTGCCAGCAGCTTAGAGGGGAGCACAGATACGCAGTATTTT	CASSLEGSTDTQYF
TRBV5-4	TRBD2	TRBJ2-5	NA	15	TGTGCCAGCAGCTCTTTAGCGGGAGGGACAGAGACCCAGTACTTC	CASSSLAGGTETQYF
TRBV5-1	NA	TRBJ2-5	NA	13	TGCGCCAGCAGCTTTGAGGCAGCGGAGACCCAGTACTTC	CASSFEAAETQYF
TRBV5-5	NA	TRBJ2-7	NA	12	TGTGCCAGCAATTTAGGGAACTACGAGCAGTACTTC	CASNLGNYEQYF
TRBV7-8	NA	TRBJ1-4	NA	18	TGTGCCAGCAGCTTAGGCTCCCTATCAGGGGCCACTAATGAAAAACTGTTTTTT	CASSLGSLSGATNEKLFF
TRBV29-1	TRBD2	TRBJ2-1	NA	16	TGCAGCGTTAGTTTGGGAATGAAGCGGGAGTACAATGAGCAGTTCTTC	CSVSLGMKREYNEQFF
TRBV4-2	TRBD2	TRBJ2-1	NA	16	TGTGCCAGCAGCCCCTCGGCGCGGGAGGGGCTGGATGAGCAGTTCTTC	CASSPSAREGLDEQFF
TRBV18	TRBD1	TRBJ2-5	NA	13	TGTGCCAGCTCACTGGGACAGCAAGAGACCCAGTACTTC	CASSLGQQETQYF
TRBV4-2	NA	TRBJ1-4	NA	14	TGTGCCAGCAGCCCCGGGACACTGACCGAAAAACTGTTTTTT	CASSPGTLTEKLFF
TRBV18	NA	TRBJ1-5	NA	17	TGTGCCAGCTCACAAACTCCAGCGGGGTATAGCAATCAGCCCCAGCATTTT	CASSQTPAGYSNQPQHF
TRBV15	TRBD1	TRBJ2-7	NA	16	TGTGCCACCAGCAGGGGTGGACAGGGAAGCTCCTACGAGCAGTACTTC	CATSRGGQGSSYEQYF
TRBV7-8	NA	TRBJ2-7	NA	15	TGTGCCAGCAGCTTTACCGGGACTTCCCCCTACGAGCAGTACTTC	CASSFTGTSPYEQYF
TRBV4-2	NA	TRBJ2-1	NA	15	TGTGCCAGCAGCCAAGATAGGGCCGAGTACAATGAGCAGTTCTTC	CASSQDRAEYNEQFF
TRBV28	NA	TRBJ2-3	NA	14	TGTGCCAGCAGCCTTGGGGGCCGCGCAGATACGCAGTATTTT	CASSLGGRADTQYF
TRBV5-1	NA	TRBJ1-3	few	15	TGCGCCAGCAGCTTAACGGTAGGCTCTGGAAACACCATATATTTT	CASSLTVGSGNTIYF
TRBV5-1	NA	TRBJ2-2	NA	14	TGCGCCAGCACTTCGGAGGGGTACACCGGGGAGCTGTTTTTT	CASTSEGYTGELFF
TRBV14	NA	TRBJ2-7	NA	14	TGTGCCAGCAGCCAATGGGACTCAAGGTACGAGCAGTACTTC	CASSQWDSRYEQYF
TRBV7-8	NA	TRBJ2-7	NA	18	TGTGCCAGCAGCTCCGGACAGGGATCCAGCGGGAGATCCTACGAGCAGTACTTC	CASSSGQGSSGRSYEQYF
TRBV7-9	NA	TRBJ1-1	few	14	TGTGCCAGCAGCTTTGAAGGAGCTAACACTGAAGCTTTCTTT	CASSFEGANTEAFF
TRBV7-2	TRBD2	TRBJ2-7	NA	15	TGTGCCAGCAGCTTAGAGCTAGCGGGAGGGCGGGAGCAGTACTTC	CASSLELAGGREQYF
TRBV7-2	TRBD2	TRBJ2-2	NA	15	TGTGCCAGCACCCAAGCGGGACGGAACACCGGGGAGCTGTTTTTT	CASTQAGRNTGELFF
TRBV14	NA	TRBJ2-2	few	15	TGTGCCAGCAGCCAGTGGGCTAGTGATGCCGGGGAGCTGTTTTTT	CASSQWASDAGELFF
TRBV6-5	NA	TRBJ1-2	NA	14	TGTGCCAGCAGTTCCGGAGGGGGGAACTATGGCTACACCTTC	CASSSGGGNYGYTF